This TCR beta chain emerged from a study of CD8 T cells in Susac syndrome. Negative magnetic isolation gave CD8+ and CD4+ cells; FACS enriched CD8+ TEMRA. When the RNA was reverse transcribed, random hexamers were used with an input of about 0.5 to 1 ug. An immunoSEQ multiplex PCR generated amplified TCR beta CDR3 products spanning 54 Vbeta and 13 Jbeta. Each CDR3 protein gets one entry after TCRdb re-called the immunoSEQ multiplex PCR reads with MiXCR. The sample has roughly 200,000 distinct CDR3 sequences, 91% seen once. This CDR3 has 16 amino acids. J lost 0 bases, V lost 6 bases, and 7 bases had no gene match. Germline CDR1 is SGHRS and CDR2 is YFSETQ.

The rearrangement uses TRBV5-1 and TRBJ2-2; 8 nucleotides agree with TRBD2. This clonotype originated in a human donor with Susac syndrome. Sequencing was done on a sample of CD4+ T cells from PBMCs. CDR3 sequence: CASTGGEEANTGELFF. CDR3 sequence (DNA): TGCGCCAGCACGGGGGGGGAGGAAGCGAACACCGGGGAGCTGTTTTTT.